A single sample is the source of the 8 T cell receptor beta chains below, sequenced in a study of response to subunit inactivated influenza vaccine. MiXCR, applied by TCRdb to the RT-PCR reads, yields one record per CDR3 protein. This table has hundreds of thousands of distinct CDR3 sequences, about 11% appearing once. Specimen: PBMCs from blood, collected on the day of vaccination. Source of these receptors: a man aged 45-60 years who received an inactivated influenza vaccine.

This clonotype was counted a few times. The chain has TRBV12-3 or TRBV12-4 and TRBJ2-4; TRBD1 aligns across 10 bases. Unmatched junction bases numbered 2, after V lost 9 bases and J lost 9 bases. The CDR3 spans 11 residues. Here the CDR3 reads CASGQGGIQYF. The CDR3 DNA follows: TGTGCCAGTGGACAGGGGGGCATTCAGTACTTC.

There are many counts of this clonotype. The chain carries TRBV12-3 or TRBV12-4 and TRBJ2-1; D remains unclear. V was clipped by 3 bases and J by 13 bases, with 10 bases between them. The CDR3 spans 11 residues. In DNA, the CDR3 is TGTGCCAGCAGTTTGGGCGGACGCCAGTTCTTC. As protein: CASSLGGRQFF.

The chain uses TRBV29-1 and TRBJ2-3, with D possibly matching TRBD2 (6 bases). The CDR3 spans 13 residues. Looked up from germline, CDR1 is SQVTM and CDR2 is ANQGSEA. Trimming removed 7 bases from V and 4 bases from J, with 15 bases in between. CDR3 amino acids: CSGRWGGADTQYF. DNA for the CDR3: TGCAGCGGACGGTGGGGAGGCGCAGATACGCAGTATTTT.

This clonotype was counted between two and nine times. The DNA of the CDR3 is TGTGCCAGCAGTGTTACCGGGACTAGCGGATACAATGAGCAGTTCTTC. It codes for CASSVTGTSGYNEQFF. V usage is TRBV25-1 and J usage is TRBJ2-1; the match to TRBD2 covers 11 bases. V gave up 4 bases and J gave up 4 bases; unmatched junction bases: 6. The CDR3 loop spans 16 amino acids. The germline CDR1 and CDR2 sequences are MGHDK and SYGVNS.

In its sample, this clonotype was seen a few times. The chain links TRBV27 to TRBJ2-7; weak D call: TRBD1 (7 bases). The germline V gene has CDR1 MNHEY and CDR2 SMNVEV (reference sequence). V shed 5 bases and J shed 6 bases, with 20 bases lying between them. The CDR3 consists of 15 residues. CDR3 amino acids: CASSRQGTGVFEQYF. The DNA for the CDR3 is TGTGCCAGCAGTCGACAGGGTACGGGGGTTTTCGAGCAGTACTTC.

Only a few counts were recorded for this clonotype. V gene TRBV20-1 combines with J gene TRBJ2-1, with TRBD1 matching 8 bases. Germline V gene data show CDR1 as DFQATT and CDR2 as SNEGSKA (reference sequence). Germline trimming cut 6 bases from V and 4 bases from J; bases unmatched to any gene: 11. There are 15 residues in the CDR3. The CDR3 region is CSAKRPTGDYNEQFF. The CDR3 DNA sequence: TGCAGTGCAAAACGACCGACAGGGGATTACAATGAGCAGTTCTTC.

The chain employs TRBV20-1 and TRBJ2-7; unclear D gene. CDR1 and CDR2 from the germline V gene are DFQATT and SNEGSKA (reference sequence). CDR3 length equals 11 residues. Trimming took 6 bases from V and 5 from J, leaving 11 bases between them. Here the CDR3 reads CSARREDEQYF. The CDR3 DNA reads TGCAGTGCAAGAAGAGAAGACGAGCAGTACTTC.

The V gene is TRBV6-1, the J gene TRBJ1-2; 8 positions agree with TRBD1. With V trimmed by 4 bases and J by 3 bases, 1 base remained unmatched. The CDR3 has 13 residues. The germline CDR1 and CDR2 sequences are MNHNS and SASEGT. The CDR3 DNA is TGTGCCAGCAGTGCGACAGGGGACTATGGCTACACCTTC. Encoded protein: CASSATGDYGYTF.